These T cell receptor beta chains were read from a single sample in a study of T cells in Graves' hyperthyroidism and ophthalmopathy. TCRdb re-called the multiplex PCR reads with MiXCR, one entry per CDR3 protein. The table has under 400,000 distinct CDR3 sequences, around 16% seen once. Source material: blood. The origin of the receptors is a woman younger than 35 with Graves' hyperthyroidism that later progressed to Graves' ophthalmopathy. Each CDR3 is given with its conserved first and last residue.

V gene	J gene	CDR3 protein
TRBV5-8	TRBJ1-6	CASSLWDRNSPLHF
TRBV29-1	TRBJ2-1	CSVASGAYNEQFF
TRBV30	TRBJ2-1	CAWSSKTGTSILDEQFF
TRBV24-1	TRBJ2-1	CATSVGRHHNEQFF
TRBV7-9	TRBJ1-1	CASSLARSEAFF
TRBV11-2	TRBJ2-7	CASSLEFQGLTYEQYF
TRBV7-9	TRBJ2-1	CASSLVLGQGEQFF
TRBV18	TRBJ2-3	CASSAYSARDTQYF
TRBV28	TRBJ2-7	CASGPGVRYEQYF
TRBV28	TRBJ2-5	CASSLDRGAQETQYF
TRBV7-9	TRBJ2-7	CASSAPGPTYEQYF
TRBV6-5	TRBJ2-7	CASSYPYSSAAGYEQYF
TRBV20-1	TRBJ2-1	CSARVETSGTYNEQFF
TRBV27	TRBJ2-3	CASSLGTGKYTQYF